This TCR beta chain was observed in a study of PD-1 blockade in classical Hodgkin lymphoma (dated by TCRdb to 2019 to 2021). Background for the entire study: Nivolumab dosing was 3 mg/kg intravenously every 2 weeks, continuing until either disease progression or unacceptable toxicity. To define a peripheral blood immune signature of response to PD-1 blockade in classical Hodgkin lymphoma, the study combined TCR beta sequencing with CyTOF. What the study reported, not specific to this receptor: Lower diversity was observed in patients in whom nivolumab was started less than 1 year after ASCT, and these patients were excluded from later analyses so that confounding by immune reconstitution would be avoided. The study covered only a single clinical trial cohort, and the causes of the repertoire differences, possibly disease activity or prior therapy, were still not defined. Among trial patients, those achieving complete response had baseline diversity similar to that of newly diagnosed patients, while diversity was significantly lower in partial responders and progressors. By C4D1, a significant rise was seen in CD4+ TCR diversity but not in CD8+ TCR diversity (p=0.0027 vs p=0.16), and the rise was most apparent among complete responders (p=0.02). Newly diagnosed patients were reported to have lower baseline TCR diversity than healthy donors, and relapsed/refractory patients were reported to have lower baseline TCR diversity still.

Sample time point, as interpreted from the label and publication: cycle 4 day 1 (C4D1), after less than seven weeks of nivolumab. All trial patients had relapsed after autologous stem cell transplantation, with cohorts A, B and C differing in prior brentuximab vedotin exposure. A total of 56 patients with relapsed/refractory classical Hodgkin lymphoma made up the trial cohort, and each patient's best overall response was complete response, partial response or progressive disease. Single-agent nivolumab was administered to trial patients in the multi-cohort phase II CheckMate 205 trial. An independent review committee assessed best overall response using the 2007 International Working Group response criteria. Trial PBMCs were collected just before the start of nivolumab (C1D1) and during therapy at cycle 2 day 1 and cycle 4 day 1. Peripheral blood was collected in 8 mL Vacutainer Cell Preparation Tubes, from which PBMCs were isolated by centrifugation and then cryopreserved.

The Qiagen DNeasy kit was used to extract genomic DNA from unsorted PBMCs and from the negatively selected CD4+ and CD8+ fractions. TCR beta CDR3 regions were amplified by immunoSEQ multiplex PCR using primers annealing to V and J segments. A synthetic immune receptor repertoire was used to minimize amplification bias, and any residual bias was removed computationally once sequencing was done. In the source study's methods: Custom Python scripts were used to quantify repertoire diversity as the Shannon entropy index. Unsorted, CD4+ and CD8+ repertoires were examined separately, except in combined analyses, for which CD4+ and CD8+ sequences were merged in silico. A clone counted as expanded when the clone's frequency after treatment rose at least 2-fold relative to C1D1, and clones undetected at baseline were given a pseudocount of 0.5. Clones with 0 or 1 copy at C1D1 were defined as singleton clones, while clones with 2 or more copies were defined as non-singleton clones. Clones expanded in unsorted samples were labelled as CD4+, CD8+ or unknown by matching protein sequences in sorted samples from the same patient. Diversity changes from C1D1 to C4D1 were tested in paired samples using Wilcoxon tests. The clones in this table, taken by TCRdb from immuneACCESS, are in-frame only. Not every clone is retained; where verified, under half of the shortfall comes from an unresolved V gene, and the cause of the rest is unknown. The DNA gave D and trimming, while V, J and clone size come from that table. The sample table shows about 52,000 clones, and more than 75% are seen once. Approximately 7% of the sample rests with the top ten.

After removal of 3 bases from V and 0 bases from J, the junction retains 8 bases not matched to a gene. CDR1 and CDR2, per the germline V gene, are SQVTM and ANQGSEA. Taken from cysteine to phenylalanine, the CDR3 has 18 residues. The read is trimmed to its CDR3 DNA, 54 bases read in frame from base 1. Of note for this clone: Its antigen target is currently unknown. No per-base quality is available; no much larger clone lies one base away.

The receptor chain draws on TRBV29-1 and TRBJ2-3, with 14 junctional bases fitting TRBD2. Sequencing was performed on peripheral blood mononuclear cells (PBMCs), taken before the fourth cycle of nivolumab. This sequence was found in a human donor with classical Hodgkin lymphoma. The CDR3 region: CSVDAWTSGRYSTDTQYF. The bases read TGCAGCGTTGACGCGTGGACTAGCGGGAGGTATAGCACAGATACGCAGTATTTT.